Shown below are 27 T cell receptor beta chains from a single sample sequenced in a study of OX40 agonist ivuxolimab in advanced cancers. Using immunoSEQ multiplex PCR, the repertoire was profiled, and TCRdb retains in-frame clones only, with some absent. The repertoire has some 80,000 clones, around 94% of them found once; the top ten carry around 5.1%. Sequenced here: CD4+ or CD8+ T cells sorted from blood, sampled in a trial of the OX40 agonist ivuxolimab. The receptors stem from an adult with an advanced solid tumor such as melanoma, head and neck, liver or kidney cancer.

This rearrangement joins TRBV30 to TRBJ1-4; no reliable D call. The CDR3 is 14 amino acids. CDR1 and CDR2 from the germline V gene are GTSNPN and SVGIG (reference sequence). Trimming stripped 0 bases from V and 5 bases from J, with 10 bases between. The CDR3 protein is CAWSVEPRNEKLFF. CDR3 sequence (DNA): TGTGCCTGGAGTGTAGAACCCAGGAATGAAAAACTGTTTTTT.

The chain is built from TRBV11-2 and TRBJ2-5, with 7 positions matching TRBD2. CDR1 and CDR2 from the germline V gene are SGHAT and FQNNGV. The CDR3 runs to 17 residues. With V trimmed by 2 bases and J by 5 bases, 14 bases remained unmatched. For the CDR3, the DNA is TGTGCCAGCAGCTTACAAAAGGCGACTAGCCGGTATGAGACCCAGTACTTC. Translated: CASSLQKATSRYETQYF.

The chain employs TRBV7-2 and TRBJ2-2; D might be TRBD1 (5 bases). The CDR3 sequence is 15 residues long. Trimming removed 2 bases from V and 1 base from J, with 8 bases in between. CDR1 SGHTA and CDR2 FQGNSA come from the germline V gene. DNA of the CDR3: TGTGCCAGCAGCTTAAGGCAGGGGAACACCGGGGAGCTGTTTTTT. Its protein product is CASSLRQGNTGELFF.

This clone showed up just once. J is TRBJ2-7 and V is TRBV6-1; 12 bases are a match to TRBD2. The CDR3 extends over 14 amino acids. J was trimmed by 2 bases and V by 7 bases; bases with no gene match: 3. Germline CDR1 is MNHNS and CDR2 is SASEGT. The CDR3 reads CASTLAGGAYEQYF. CDR3 nucleotide sequence: TGTGCCAGCACCCTAGCGGGGGGGGCCTACGAGCAGTACTTC.

The J gene is TRBJ2-3, the V gene TRBV18, with D perhaps matching TRBD2 (6 bases). Trimming stripped 2 bases from V and 3 bases from J, with 15 bases between. Looked up from germline, CDR1 is KGHSH and CDR2 is LQKENI. The CDR3 is 16 residues long. The CDR3 coding sequence is TGTGCCAGCTCACCAGACAGAAGGGGAGGTACAGATACGCAGTATTTT. It codes for CASSPDRRGGTDTQYF.

This clone was seen a handful of times. The chain recombines TRBV5-1 with TRBJ2-2; no clear D. Trimming took off 3 bases at V and 2 bases at J, with 20 bases between the two ends. This CDR3 region has 18 residues. From germline, CDR1 is SGHRS and CDR2 YFSETQ. CDR3 sequence reads: CASSSGETRWSNTGELFF. CDR3 DNA sequence: TGCGCCAGCAGCTCCGGCGAAACCAGGTGGAGCAACACCGGGGAGCTGTTTTTT.

The chain links TRBV15 to TRBJ1-2; D may be TRBD1 (6 bases). The V gene's germline CDR1 is LNHNV and CDR2 YYDKDF (reference sequence). The CDR3 runs 12 residues. The V end was cut by 4 bases, the J end by 9 bases, with 12 bases between. In DNA, the CDR3 is TGTGCCACCAGCACAGGGGTAGGAAGCTACACCTTC. Its protein product is CATSTGVGSYTF.

V is TRBV7-2 and J is TRBJ1-3; a weak D match, TRBD1 (5 bases). Per the germline V gene, CDR1 is SGHTA and CDR2 is FQGNSA. Trimming took 11 bases from V and 0 from J, leaving 11 bases between them. The CDR3 is 13 residues long. The DNA for the CDR3 is TGTGCCGGTGGGACTAACTCTGGAAACACCATATATTTT. Translated: CAGGTNSGNTIYF.

The chain uses TRBV6-4 and TRBJ2-5; no clear D gene. The germline V gene has CDR1 MRHNA and CDR2 SNTAGT. Trimming left V 4 bases short and J 6 bases short, with 6 bases between. The CDR3 runs 11 residues. CDR3 nucleotide sequence: TGTGCCAGCAGTGTGGGGAAGACCCAGTACTTC. It translates to CASSVGKTQYF.

V and J are TRBV5-1 and TRBJ2-1; 8 bases are a match to TRBD2. V was pared by 4 bases and J by 7 bases, with 10 bases of the junction left unmatched. The CDR3 is 15 residues long. Germline CDR1 SGHRS, CDR2 YFSETQ. CDR3 loop: CASSQLTSAVNEQFF. Written as DNA, the CDR3 is TGCGCCAGCAGCCAACTGACTAGCGCGGTAAATGAGCAGTTCTTC.

This clone has a handful of counts. The chain combines TRBV7-2 with TRBJ2-2; D is unclear. The CDR3 spans 13 residues. V gave up 1 base and J gave up 10 bases, with 10 bases separating them. The V gene's germline CDR1 is SGHTA and CDR2 FQGNSA. CDR3 amino acids: CASSLGQGSELFF. The CDR3 nucleotides read TGTGCCAGCAGCTTAGGGCAAGGCTCGGAGCTGTTTTTT.

The CDR3 is CASSLKGPHTEAFF. CDR3 sequence (DNA): TGTGCCAGCAGTCTCAAGGGACCGCACACTGAAGCTTTCTTT. V usage is TRBV6-5 and J usage is TRBJ1-1; D may be TRBD1 (5 bases). V was cut by 5 bases and J by 3 bases, with 13 bases left in between. This CDR3 has 14 amino acids. Germline CDR1 MNHEY, CDR2 SVGAGI.

The chain combines TRBV4-3 with TRBJ2-7, with D possibly being TRBD2 (5 bases). The ends were cut back, 4 bases at V and 0 bases at J, with 7 bases in the middle. Germline V lookup: CDR1 LGHNA, CDR2 YSLEER. The CDR3 consists of 13 residues. The CDR3 DNA follows: TGCGCCAGCAGCCGAGGGCCCTCCTACGAGCAGTACTTC. Its protein product is CASSRGPSYEQYF.

The chain employs TRBV4-1 and TRBJ1-6; D unresolved. The CDR3 runs to 14 residues. Trimming pared 0 bases from V and 9 bases from J, leaving 9 bases between. CDR1 and CDR2 (germline): MGHRA, YSYEKL. The CDR3 coding sequence is TGCGCCAGCAGCCAAGAGGCGAGGGTTTCACCCCTCCACTTT. Translated, it gives CASSQEARVSPLHF.

The chain couples TRBV15 to TRBJ2-3; D is unclear. In germline, CDR1 is LNHNV, CDR2 YYDKDF (reference sequence). V was trimmed by 6 bases and J by 4 bases, leaving 2 bases between them. The CDR3 consists of 10 residues. CDR3 nucleotides: TGTGCCACCAGTGCAGATACGCAGTATTTT. Encoded protein: CATSADTQYF.

This clone was recorded only once. The rearrangement links TRBV27 to TRBJ2-2, with D perhaps matching TRBD1 (6 bases). V was clipped by 2 bases and J by 1 base, with 8 bases between them. The CDR3 consists of 15 residues. The germline V gene has CDR1 MNHEY and CDR2 SMNVEV (reference sequence). The CDR3 sequence: CASSLIQGNTGELFF. The CDR3, as DNA: TGTGCCAGCAGTTTAATACAGGGGAACACCGGGGAGCTGTTTTTT.

This chain joins TRBV18 and TRBJ2-5; weak D call: TRBD2 (5 bases). The J call is doubtful: the DNA matches TRBJ2-7 better. Germline CDR1 KGHSH, CDR2 LQKENI. This CDR3 region has 18 residues. As DNA, the CDR3 is TGTGCCAGCTCACCACCCCAGCCTAGCCTGGGTAGCTCCTACGAGCAGTACTTC. Translated, it gives CASSPPQPSLGSSYEQYF.

With regard to this clone: A junction end diverges from the germline sequence, so it may reflect a read error. The V and J genes are TRBV7-7 and TRBJ2-5; either TRBD1 or TRBD2 may supply D (6 bases each). The germline gives CDR1 SSHAT, CDR2 FNYEAQ (reference sequence). This CDR3 comprises 13 residues. This CDR3 is CASTKGGHETQYF. The CDR3 bases are TGTGCTAGCACCAAAGGGGGGCACGAGACCCAGTACTTC. Based on the CDR3 plus reference TRBV7-7 and TRBJ2-5, the full variable domain is GAGVSQSPRYKVTKRGQDVTLRCDPISSHATLYWYQQALGQGPEFLTYFNYEAQPDKSGLPSDRFSAERPEGSISTLTIQRTEQRDSAMYRCASTKGGHETQYFGPGTRLLVL.

V gene TRBV19 combines with J gene TRBJ2-2; weak D call: TRBD1 (5 bases). This CDR3 is 16 amino acids long. Trimming shortened V by 10 bases and J by 1 base, and 19 bases separated the two germline ends. Germline-derived CDR1 and CDR2 are LNHDA and SQIVND (reference sequence). The CDR3 spells CATATTAPLNTGELFF. DNA of the CDR3: TGTGCCACCGCCACGACAGCCCCCCTGAACACCGGGGAGCTGTTTTTT. The whole variable domain, remainder taken from reference TRBV19 and TRBJ2-2, is DGGITQSPKYLFRKEGQNVTLSCEQNLNHDAMYWYRQDPGQGLRLIYYSQIVNDFQKGDIAEGYSVSREKKESFPLTVTSAQKNPTAFYLCATATTAPLNTGELFFGEGSRLTVL.

The chain joins TRBV27 to TRBJ2-7; D remains ambiguous. The CDR3 has 12 amino acids. Trimming removed 8 bases at V and 0 bases at J, with 8 bases between. CDR1 and CDR2 (germline): MNHEY, SMNVEV (reference sequence). This CDR3 is CASGQNSYEQYF. For the CDR3, the DNA is TGTGCCAGCGGTCAGAACTCCTACGAGCAGTACTTC.

CDR3 sequence (DNA): TGTGCCAGCAGCGTAGGAGTCTTGGGGGGGCAAGAGACCCAGTACTTC. Its translation: CASSVGVLGGQETQYF. J is TRBJ2-5 and V is TRBV9; TRBD2 agrees at 7 bases. The CDR3 loop spans 16 amino acids. The J segment lost 2 bases and the V segment lost 0 bases, leaving 7 bases of the junction unmatched. Germline loops: CDR1 SGDLS, CDR2 YYNGEE.

The chain has TRBV28 and TRBJ2-4; D is unclear. Germline values: CDR1 MDHEN, CDR2 SYDVKM. V lost 3 bases and J lost 0, with 9 bases in between. The CDR3 is 15 residues long. The CDR3 DNA sequence: TGTGCCAGCAGTTTGACCCTGCTAGCCAAAAACATTCAGTACTTC. Its protein is CASSLTLLAKNIQYF.

This chain uses TRBV2 with TRBJ1-2, with D possibly being TRBD1 (5 bases). Germline V gene lookup returns CDR1 SNHLY and CDR2 FYNNEI. The CDR3 is made up of 12 amino acids. Deletions cut 7 bases from V and 2 bases from J, with 8 bases between. CDR3: CASKWTNYGYTF. The CDR3 DNA is TGTGCCAGCAAGTGGACAAACTATGGCTACACCTTC.

J is TRBJ2-7 and V is TRBV5-4, with 8 positions matching TRBD1. The V gene end was trimmed by 0 bases and the J gene end by 2 bases; junction bases not matched to a gene: 7. The CDR3 totals 16 residues. Germline V gene data show CDR1 as SGHNT and CDR2 as YYREEE (reference sequence). CDR3 nucleotides: TGTGCCAGCAGCTTGGGATGGGACAGGTCAGCCTACGAGCAGTACTTC. Residues: CASSLGWDRSAYEQYF.

The chain combines TRBV7-3 with TRBJ2-3; TRBD2 aligns across 8 bases. Germline trimming cut 1 base from V and 3 bases from J; bases unmatched to any gene: 3. Germline V gene data show CDR1 as SGHTA and CDR2 as FQGTGA. This CDR3 is 15 amino acids long. CDR3 in DNA: TGTGCCAGCAGCTTAATAAGCGGGAGAACAGATACGCAGTATTTT. Translation gives CASSLISGRTDTQYF.

The CDR3 sequence is CASSLARLDTF. Written as DNA, the CDR3 is TGTGCCAGCAGTTTGGCAAGGTTGGACACCTTC. The genes are TRBV27 and TRBJ1-2; D ambiguous. This CDR3 region has 11 residues. Trimming removed 3 bases from V and 12 bases from J, with 11 bases in between. Per the germline V gene, CDR1 is MNHEY and CDR2 is SMNVEV (reference sequence).

The V gene is TRBV10-3, the J gene TRBJ2-1, with TRBD1 matching over 10 bases. The V segment lost 6 bases and the J segment 1 base; nucleotides outside the gene matches: 6. CDR1 ENHRY and CDR2 SYGVKD come from the germline V gene. There are 16 residues in the CDR3. CDR3 in amino acids: CAISAQGQGSYNEQFF. The CDR3 nucleotides read TGTGCCATCAGCGCCCAGGGACAGGGGTCCTACAATGAGCAGTTCTTC.